This T cell receptor beta chain stems from a study of cytomegalovirus exposure and HLA in healthy donors. It was the roughly 110-subject validation cohort, separate from the approximately 620-subject first cohort, to which the donors belonged. Turning to this clone: Its target is not known.

The V and J ends lost 5 bases and 6 bases respectively, with 11 bases between them. Germline CDR1 reads SGHTA; CDR2 reads FQGTGA. This CDR3 has 13 amino acids. Produced via immunoSEQ multiplex PCR; TCRdb's table is partial and in-frame only. The sample shows about 150,000 clones, roughly nine tenths of them seen only once. Study-wide findings and caveats: In vitro data verified a few CMV-associated chains as specific for CMV antigens. The study put 150 to 200 TCR beta chains on its list as cytomegalovirus-associated. Subsequent analysis of the approximately 130 validation repertoires found a tendency for first-cohort TCR clusters to co-occur.

The V and J genes are TRBV7-3 and TRBJ2-1; D not certain. Sequenced input: PBMCs. The sequence derives from a woman in her late teens or twenties in good health and CMV-seropositive. CDR3 sequence: CASSPVVGNEQFF. CDR3 bases: TGTGCCAGCAGCCCCGTGGTCGGCAATGAGCAGTTCTTC.